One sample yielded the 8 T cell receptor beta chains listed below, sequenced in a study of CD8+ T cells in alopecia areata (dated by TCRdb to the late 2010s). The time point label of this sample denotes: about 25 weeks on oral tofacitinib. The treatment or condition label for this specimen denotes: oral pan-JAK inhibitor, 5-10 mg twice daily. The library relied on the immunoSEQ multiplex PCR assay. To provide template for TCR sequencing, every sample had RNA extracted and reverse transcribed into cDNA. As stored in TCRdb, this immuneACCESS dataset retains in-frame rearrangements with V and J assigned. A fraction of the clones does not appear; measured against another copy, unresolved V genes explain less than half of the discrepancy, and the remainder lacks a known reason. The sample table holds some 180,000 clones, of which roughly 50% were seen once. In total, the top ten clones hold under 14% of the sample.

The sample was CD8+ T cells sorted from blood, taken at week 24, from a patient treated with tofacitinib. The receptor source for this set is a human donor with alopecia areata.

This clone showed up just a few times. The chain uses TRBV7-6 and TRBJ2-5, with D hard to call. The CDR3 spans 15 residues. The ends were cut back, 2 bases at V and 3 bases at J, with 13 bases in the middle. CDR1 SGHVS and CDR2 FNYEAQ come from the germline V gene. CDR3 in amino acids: CASSLIRRVEETQYF. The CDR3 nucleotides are TGTGCCAGCAGCTTAATCCGTAGGGTAGAAGAGACCCAGTACTTC.

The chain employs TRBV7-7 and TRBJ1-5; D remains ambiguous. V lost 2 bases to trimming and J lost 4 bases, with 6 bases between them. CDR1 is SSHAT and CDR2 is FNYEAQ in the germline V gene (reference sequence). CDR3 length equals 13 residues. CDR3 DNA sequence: TGTGCCAGCAGCTTAAACATTAATCAGCCCCAGCATTTT. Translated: CASSLNINQPQHF.

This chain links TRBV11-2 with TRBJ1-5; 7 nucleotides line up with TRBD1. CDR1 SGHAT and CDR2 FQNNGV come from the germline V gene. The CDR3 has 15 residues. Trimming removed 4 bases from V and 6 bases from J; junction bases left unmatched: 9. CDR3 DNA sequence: TGTGCCAGCAGCTCAGGAGACAGGGTGGGTCAGCCCCAGCATTTT. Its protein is CASSSGDRVGQPQHF.

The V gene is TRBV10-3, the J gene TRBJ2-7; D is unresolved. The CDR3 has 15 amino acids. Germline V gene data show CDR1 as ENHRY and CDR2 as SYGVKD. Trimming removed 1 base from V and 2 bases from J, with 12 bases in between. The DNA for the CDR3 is TGTGCCATCAGTGAGTTGAGACAACAAACCTACGAGCAGTACTTC. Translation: CAISELRQQTYEQYF.

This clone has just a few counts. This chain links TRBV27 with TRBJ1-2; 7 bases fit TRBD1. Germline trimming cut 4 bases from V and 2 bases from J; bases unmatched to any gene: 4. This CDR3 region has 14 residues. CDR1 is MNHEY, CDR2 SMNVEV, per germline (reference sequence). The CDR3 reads CASSSGQRNYGYTF. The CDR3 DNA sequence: TGTGCCAGCAGTTCGGGACAGCGAAACTATGGCTACACCTTC.

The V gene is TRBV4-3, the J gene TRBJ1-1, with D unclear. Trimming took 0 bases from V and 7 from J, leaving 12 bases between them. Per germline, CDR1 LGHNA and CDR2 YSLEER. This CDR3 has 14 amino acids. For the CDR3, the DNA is TGCGCCAGCAGCCAAGATCGAGGCAGCCGTGAAGCTTTCTTT. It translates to CASSQDRGSREAFF.

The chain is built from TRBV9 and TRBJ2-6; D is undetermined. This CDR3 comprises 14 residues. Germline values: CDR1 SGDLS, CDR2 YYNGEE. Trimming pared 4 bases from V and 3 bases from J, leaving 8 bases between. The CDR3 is CASSTRLGANVLTF. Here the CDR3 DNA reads TGTGCCAGCAGCACCCGCCTTGGGGCCAACGTCCTGACTTTC. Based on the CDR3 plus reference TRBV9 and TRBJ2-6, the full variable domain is DSGVTQTPKHLITATGQRVTLRCSPRSGDLSVYWYQQSLDQGLQFLIQYYNGEERAKGNILERFSAQQFPDLHSELNLSSLELGDSALYFCASSTRLGANVLTFGAGSRLTVL.

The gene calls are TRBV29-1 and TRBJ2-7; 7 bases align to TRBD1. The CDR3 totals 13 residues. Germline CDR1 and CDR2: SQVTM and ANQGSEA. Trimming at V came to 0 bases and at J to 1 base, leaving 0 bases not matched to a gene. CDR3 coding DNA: TGCAGCGTTGAAGAGGGACAGTCCTACGAGCAGTACTTC. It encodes CSVEEGQSYEQYF.